Described below is a single T cell receptor beta chain sequence and its context. Its antigen remains unidentified. This sample stems from a study of shared clonotypes between healthy human individuals. Findings of the study overall: Limitation of the genetic and exposure-history diversity represented came from the few donors. Compared with memory subsets, naive subsets generally had larger estimated richness.

Researchers divided each subset's genomic DNA evenly across several immunoSEQ plates. Per the study methods: Filtering differed because ImmunoSEQ produced junction-only sequences that carried no quality scores. Assay: immunoSEQ multiplex PCR; the TCRdb copy retains only in-frame clones and omits some. Clone size and the V and J calls come from that table; the DNA yielded D and trimming. The sample lists about 2 million clones; about 94% were seen once. Positively selected for CCR7, the CD45RO-negative cells used as naive CD8 cells excluded terminally differentiated effector memory CD45RA+ cells. Germline V gene sequence: CDR1 SEHNR, CDR2 FQNEAQ (reference sequence). V lost 1 base to trimming and J lost 2 bases; unmatched junction nucleotides: 2. This CDR3 has 14 amino acids.

The receptor's source is a man aged 18 to 35 in good health. The chain links TRBV7-9 to TRBJ2-7; 7 bases are shared with TRBD1. The sequenced material came from naive CD8+ T cells sorted from blood. CDR3 in amino acids: CASSLETGPYEQYF. The CDR3 DNA follows: TGTGCCAGCAGCTTAGAGACAGGGCCCTACGAGCAGTACTTC.